One sample yielded the 27 T cell receptor beta chains listed below, sequenced in a study of blood T cells in healthy people across ages. It was with a sample-barcoded 5' primer and a J-beta primer mix that a second PCR of roughly 7 to 12 cycles was run. TCRdb re-called the 5' RACE reads through MiXCR, storing one row per CDR3 protein. The sample lists around 710,000 distinct CDR3 sequences; roughly 45% were seen once. The sequenced sample was blood. These receptors all come from a woman aged 55-75 years in good health.

The chain employs TRBV3-1 and TRBJ2-7; TRBD1 matches at 9 bases. J lost 4 bases, V lost 4 bases, and 8 bases had no gene match. The germline V gene encodes CDR1 LGHDT and CDR2 YNNKEL (reference sequence). This CDR3 contains 15 residues. The CDR3 DNA is TGTGCCAGCAGCCCACTAACAGGGGGCGGGTACGAGCAGTACTTC. Translated: CASSPLTGGGYEQYF.

The chain employs TRBV29-1 and TRBJ2-3, with TRBD1 as a possible D gene (6 bases). The ends were cut back, 1 base at V and 6 bases at J, with 11 bases in the middle. Germline CDR1 SQVTM, CDR2 ANQGSEA. The CDR3 length is 13 residues. The chain's CDR3 is CSVEVGAPDTQYF. The CDR3, as DNA: TGCAGCGTTGAAGTGGGGGCCCCGGATACGCAGTATTTT.

There are many counts of this clonotype. V and J are TRBV5-1 and TRBJ2-1; D is unclear. This CDR3 has 12 residues. Germline V gene lookup returns CDR1 SGHRS and CDR2 YFSETQ. Trimming removed 5 bases at V and 8 bases at J, with 11 bases between. For the CDR3, the DNA is TGCGCCAGCAGATTCCTCTCCTATGAGCAGTTCTTC. This gives the protein CASRFLSYEQFF.

The chain carries TRBV30 and TRBJ2-5; D possibly corresponds to TRBD2 (5 bases). TRBJ2-7 matches the DNA end more closely, so the J call is doubtful. The CDR3 sequence is 13 residues long. The germline V gene has CDR1 GTSNPN and CDR2 SVGIG (reference sequence). The CDR3 nucleotides read TGTGCCTGGGTACGGGGATCAGACTACGAGCAGTACTTC. It yields the protein CAWVRGSDYEQYF.

This clonotype has just one count. This rearrangement joins TRBV20-1 to TRBJ1-1, with no clear D. The germline V gene encodes CDR1 DFQATT and CDR2 SNEGSKA (reference sequence). The CDR3 contains 11 residues. V was trimmed by 7 bases and J by 7 bases, leaving 13 bases between them. CDR3 sequence (DNA): TGCAGTGTTATAAAGCGAGATGAAGCTTTCTTT. It yields the protein CSVIKRDEAFF.

The V and J genes are TRBV29-1 and TRBJ1-1, with a possible D match to TRBD1 (6 bases). CDR3 length equals 12 residues. Germline-derived CDR1 and CDR2 are SQVTM and ANQGSEA. Trimming shortened V by 6 bases and J by 4 bases, and 12 bases separated the two germline ends. In DNA form, the CDR3 reads TGCAGCGTCAAGGGGGGGACCACTGAAGCTTTCTTT. Its translation: CSVKGGTTEAFF. The whole variable domain, remainder taken from reference TRBV29-1 and TRBJ1-1, is SAVISQKPSRDICQRGTSLTIQCQVDSQVTMMFWYRQQPGQSLTLIATANQGSEATYESGFVIDKFPISRPNLTFSTLTVSNMSPEDSSIYLCSVKGGTTEAFFGQGTRLTVV.

This clonotype has a handful of counts. The gene calls are TRBV20-1 and TRBJ2-4; 12 nucleotides agree with TRBD2. With V trimmed by 0 bases and J by 3 bases, 3 bases remained unmatched. Germline V gives CDR1 DFQATT, CDR2 SNEGSKA (reference sequence). There are 16 residues in the CDR3. The CDR3 bases are TGCAGTGCTAGAGATCTAGCGGGAGGGGTCAAAAACATTCAGTACTTC. This encodes CSARDLAGGVKNIQYF.

In its sample, this clonotype was seen a few times. The chain recombines TRBV5-1 with TRBJ2-5; D is undetermined. Germline loops: CDR1 SGHRS, CDR2 YFSETQ. V lost 0 bases, J lost 11 bases, and 17 bases lay in between. CDR3 length: 14 residues. The CDR3 reads CASSLAMTANEQYF. The CDR3 region has the DNA TGCGCCAGCAGCTTGGCGATGACGGCTAATGAGCAGTACTTC.

This rearrangement joins TRBV7-9 to TRBJ2-1; TRBD2 matches 12 bases. With V trimmed by 7 bases and J by 6 bases, 10 bases remained unmatched. The CDR3 has 16 residues. From germline, CDR1 is SEHNR and CDR2 FQNEAQ (reference sequence). The CDR3: CASTRRTSGNFNEQFF. Here the CDR3 DNA reads TGTGCCAGCACCCGGAGGACTAGCGGGAATTTCAATGAGCAGTTCTTC. Variable domain in full (rest from reference TRBV7-9 and TRBJ2-1): DTGVSQNPRHKITKRGQNVTFRCDPISEHNRLYWYRQTLGQGPEFLTYFQNEAQLEKSRLLSDRFSAERPKGSFSTLEIQRTEQGDSAMYLCASTRRTSGNFNEQFFGPGTRLTVL.

The J gene is TRBJ1-1, the V gene TRBV10-3, with D unresolved. The germline gives CDR1 ENHRY, CDR2 SYGVKD. V shed 7 bases and J shed 1 base, with 19 bases lying between them. This CDR3 is built from 16 residues. CDR3 DNA: TGTGCCATCACCGAGGCACTAGCTACTCGGAACACTGAAGCTTTCTTT. Protein sequence: CAITEALATRNTEAFF.

The V and J genes are TRBV27 and TRBJ1-4, with D perhaps TRBD1 (6 bases). CDR1 and CDR2 (germline): MNHEY, SMNVEV (reference sequence). The CDR3 sequence is 16 residues long. Trimming stripped 7 bases from V and 5 bases from J, with 20 bases between. In DNA, the CDR3 is TGTGCCAGCACTCAGAAGGGGACATTGAGAAATGAAAAACTGTTTTTT. Translation gives CASTQKGTLRNEKLFF.

In its sample, this clonotype was seen a few times. The chain uses TRBV7-2 and TRBJ2-1; no clear D gene. Trimming stripped 6 bases from V and 2 bases from J, with 11 bases between. Germline V gives CDR1 SGHTA, CDR2 FQGNSA. CDR3 size: 14 residues. CDR3 loop: CASSEAEAYNEQFF. Here the CDR3 DNA reads TGTGCCAGCAGTGAGGCGGAAGCCTACAATGAGCAGTTCTTC.

In this sample, this clonotype turned up once. The chain employs TRBV21-1 and TRBJ2-5; the table's D call TRBD1 went unverified against the DNA. TRBV21-1 constitutes a pseudogene. There are 14 residues in the CDR3. CDR3 nucleotides: TGTGCCAGCAGCAAAGCGTTGGGGCCAGAGACCCAGTACTTC. Translation: CASSKALGPETQYF.

This clonotype turned up a few times. J is TRBJ2-1 and V is TRBV28; 16 positions match TRBD2. This CDR3 has 17 amino acids. The J segment lost 10 bases and the V segment lost 4 bases, leaving 10 bases of the junction unmatched. The germline gives CDR1 MDHEN, CDR2 SYDVKM. The CDR3 is CASSSPGTSGRVGEQFF. CDR3 coding DNA: TGTGCCAGCAGTTCCCCCGGGACTAGCGGGAGGGTTGGCGAGCAGTTCTTC. Using reference TRBV28 and TRBJ2-1 for the parts outside the CDR3, the full variable domain is DVKVTQSSRYLVKRTGEKVFLECVQDMDHENMFWYRQDPGLGLRLIYFSYDVKMKEKGDIPEGYSVSREKKERFSLILESASTNQTSMYLCASSSPGTSGRVGEQFFGPGTRLTVL.

The V gene is TRBV24-1, the J gene TRBJ2-5; 9 bases are a match to TRBD1. V lost 1 base to trimming and J lost 2 bases; unmatched junction nucleotides: 10. Germline-derived CDR1 and CDR2 are KGHDR and SFDVKD. This CDR3 has 18 amino acids. DNA of the CDR3: TGTGCCACCAGTGATTTTGTTTCGACGGACAGGGGACAAGAGACCCAGTACTTC. Translated, it gives CATSDFVSTDRGQETQYF.

This clonotype was seen a few times. The chain couples TRBV2 to TRBJ1-5, with D uncertain. Trimming shortened V by 10 bases and J by 0 bases, and 10 bases separated the two germline ends. CDR3 length equals 13 residues. Germline CDR1 is SNHLY and CDR2 is FYNNEI. The chain's CDR3 is CATSQYSNQPQHF. DNA of the CDR3: TGTGCCACCAGCCAGTATAGCAATCAGCCCCAGCATTTT. Looking up the rest from reference TRBV2 and TRBJ1-5 gives the full variable domain: EPEVTQTPSHQVTQMGQEVILRCVPISNHLYFYWYRQILGQKVEFLVSFYNNEISEKSEIFDDQFSVERPDGSNFTLKIRSTKLEDSAMYFCATSQYSNQPQHFGDGTRLSIL.

The rearrangement uses TRBV20-1 and TRBJ2-3, with D unclear. Germline lookup yields CDR1 DFQATT and CDR2 SNEGSKA (reference sequence). The CDR3 is 12 amino acids. The V gene lost 1 base and the J gene lost 8 bases, with 10 bases spanning the gap. As DNA, the CDR3 is TGCAGTGCTAGAGGAGTAGCTACTACGCAGTATTTT. It translates to CSARGVATTQYF.

This clonotype was seen more than once but under ten times. The V call is TRBV5-1, the J call TRBJ2-3, with 8 positions matching TRBD2. The CDR3 loop spans 14 amino acids. Germline values: CDR1 SGHRS, CDR2 YFSETQ. V lost 4 bases to trimming and J lost 6 bases; unmatched junction nucleotides: 7. The CDR3, as DNA: TGCGCCAGCAGCGGCGGACTAGCTGGCGATACGCAGTATTTT. It is translated as CASSGGLAGDTQYF.

V and J are TRBV27 and TRBJ1-2; possible D gene TRBD1, 5 bases. This CDR3 contains 14 residues. CDR1 is MNHEY and CDR2 is SMNVEV in the germline V gene (reference sequence). The V end was cut by 0 bases, the J end by 8 bases, with 13 bases between. The CDR3 here is CASSLSGRVSGYTF. The CDR3 nucleotides are TGTGCCAGCAGTTTATCGGGCAGGGTATCCGGCTACACCTTC.

This clonotype was detected only once. The rearrangement joins TRBV7-9 to TRBJ2-1; a possible D gene is TRBD2 (6 bases). The V gene lost 1 base and the J gene lost 6 bases, with 19 bases spanning the gap. Germline V gene sequence: CDR1 SEHNR, CDR2 FQNEAQ (reference sequence). CDR3 length: 17 residues. The CDR3 DNA sequence: TGTGCCAGCAGCTTAGATACAGCGGGTCGCTGGGGCAATGAGCAGTTCTTC. It specifies CASSLDTAGRWGNEQFF.

Comment on this clonotype: A much bigger clone sits one base away, suggesting this may be a read error. DNA of the CDR3: TGTGCCAGCAGTGCGGGAAATAACTATGGCTACACCTTC. Encoded protein: CASSAGNNYGYTF. This chain links TRBV27 with TRBJ1-2, with unresolved D. The CDR3 has 13 residues. The V and J ends lost 5 bases and 1 base respectively, with 8 bases between them. The V gene's germline CDR1 is MNHEY and CDR2 SMNVEV (reference sequence).

This chain joins TRBV3-1 and TRBJ1-2, with 9 bases that match TRBD1. Germline V gene sequence: CDR1 LGHDT, CDR2 YNNKEL (reference sequence). The V segment lost 4 bases and the J segment 3 bases; nucleotides outside the gene matches: 9. This CDR3 spans 16 amino acids. Here the CDR3 reads CASSRRAGQGHYGYTF. CDR3 coding DNA: TGTGCCAGCAGCCGAAGGGCGGGACAGGGCCACTATGGCTACACCTTC. Full variable domain (missing parts from reference TRBV3-1 and TRBJ1-2): DTAVSQTPKYLVTQMGNDKSIKCEQNLGHDTMYWYKQDSKKFLKIMFSYNNKELIINETVPNRFSPKSPDKAHLNLHINSLELGDSAVYFCASSRRAGQGHYGYTFGSGTRLTVV.

This clonotype was detected only once. The genes are TRBV6-5 and TRBJ2-3, with TRBD2 as a possible D gene (5 bases). The length of the CDR3 is 14 residues. The V end was cut by 5 bases, the J end by 9 bases, with 18 bases between. The germline V gene encodes CDR1 MNHEY and CDR2 SVGAGI. CDR3 DNA: TGTGCCAGCAGTGTTCGGAACCTCCGGGGAACGCAGTATTTT. It encodes CASSVRNLRGTQYF.

This clonotype was picked up one time. V is TRBV4-3 and J is TRBJ2-2; tentatively, D is TRBD2 (5 bases). The ends were cut back, 3 bases at V and 3 bases at J, with 20 bases in the middle. This CDR3 is 18 amino acids long. Germline CDR1 is LGHNA and CDR2 is YSLEER. The CDR3: CASSHPKWGTRHTGELFF. CDR3 sequence (DNA): TGCGCCAGCAGCCACCCCAAGTGGGGTACTAGGCACACCGGGGAGCTGTTTTTT.

The chain links TRBV6-2 or TRBV6-3 to TRBJ2-1, with D tentatively TRBD1 (6 bases). The DNA end favors TRBJ2-7, so the J call may be wrong. Looked up from germline, CDR1 is MNHEY and CDR2 is SVGEGT. The CDR3 is 14 residues long. The chain's CDR3 is CASTKGGGYNEQYF. The CDR3 bases are TGTGCCAGCACCAAAGGTGGGGGCTACAATGAGCAGTACTTC.

This chain connects TRBV2 to TRBJ2-7, with 8 bases aligning to TRBD1. Trimming cost V 3 bases and J 6 bases; bases outside gene matches: 7. Germline V gene sequence: CDR1 SNHLY, CDR2 FYNNEI. This CDR3 has 14 residues. The CDR3: CASSDDRGIGEQYF. The CDR3 nucleotides are TGTGCCAGCAGTGATGACAGGGGAATTGGCGAGCAGTACTTC.

The chain couples TRBV29-1 to TRBJ2-1; D assignment may be TRBD1 or TRBD2 (5 bases each). Germline loops: CDR1 SQVTM, CDR2 ANQGSEA. The ends were cut back, 6 bases at V and 4 bases at J, with 19 bases in the middle. The CDR3 has 15 amino acids. The CDR3 reads CSVVAGARLYNEQFF. CDR3 bases: TGCAGCGTCGTTGCCGGGGCGCGTCTATACAATGAGCAGTTCTTC.